The 3 T cell receptor beta chains below were found in one sample sequenced in a study of blood T cells in healthy people across ages. Alongside a J-beta primer mix, a sample-barcoded 5' primer served in a second PCR lasting roughly 6 to 12 cycles. TCRdb independently ran MiXCR on the 5' RACE reads; one entry per CDR3 protein. The table records around 990,000 distinct CDR3 sequences, less than 45% of them present only once. Sequencing was carried out using blood. These receptors were obtained from a man aged 18 to 35 in good health.

This clonotype was detected only a few times. The chain recombines TRBV20-1 with TRBJ1-4, with D possibly TRBD1 on 6 matching bases. This CDR3 has 14 amino acids. Trimming stripped 6 bases from V and 0 bases from J, with 11 bases between. Germline V gene sequence: CDR1 DFQATT, CDR2 SNEGSKA (reference sequence). The CDR3: CSAPDRTTNEKLFF. The CDR3 nucleotides read TGCAGTGCCCCGGACAGAACAACTAATGAAAAACTGTTTTTT.

This chain uses TRBV28 with TRBJ1-5; 9 bases match TRBD1. The V and J ends lost 4 bases and 7 bases, in that order; junction bases with no gene match: 5. CDR3 size: 14 residues. Germline loops: CDR1 MDHEN, CDR2 SYDVKM. The CDR3 here is CASSSQGASQPQHF. The DNA for the CDR3 is TGTGCCAGCAGTTCACAGGGGGCATCGCAGCCCCAGCATTTT.

The chain joins TRBV29-1 to TRBJ1-1; no definite D call. V shed 4 bases and J shed 1 base, with 13 bases lying between them. The CDR3 runs 14 residues. The germline V gene has CDR1 SQVTM and CDR2 ANQGSEA. CDR3 nucleotides: TGCAGCGTTGTTCCCAGGCTATCGAACACTGAAGCTTTCTTT. It specifies CSVVPRLSNTEAFF.